This TCR beta chain emerged from a study of T cells in women clearing cervical HPV infection. Study-level results: It is unknown whether associations predate infection; no effector/memory or HPV-specific sorting. Repertoire richness, not evenness, was significantly elevated in CIN3+ cases versus controls. TRBV6-7 relative abundance averaged roughly 0.099% in cases and roughly 0.17% in controls.

Genomic DNA, averaging around 1,200 ng per sample, yielded TCR beta CDR3 via immunoSEQ. Repertoires were generated with immunoSEQ multiplex PCR, while TCRdb's copy carries only in-frame clones and drops some. Its clone listing holds some 40,000 clones. V lost 2 bases and J 8 bases, leaving 17 bases between the germline ends. The CDR3 has 15 residues. Germline V gene data show CDR1 as SGHDT and CDR2 as YYEEEE. A remark on this clone: Its target is unknown. The observed sequence ends 3 residues before the CDR3 terminus, with the missing tail filled in from the germline J gene.

The receptor's source is a woman between 18 and 70 years old with a cervical HPV16 infection that either progressed to CIN3+ or cleared (not recorded which). The sequenced sample was blood buffy coat. The V and J genes are TRBV5-6 and TRBJ1-5; D is unclear. The DNA read from the CDR3 is TGTGCCAGCAGCTTTGGGCCCGCGGGGAATAAGCCC. This sequence encodes CASSFGPAGNKP. The whole CDR3 region reads CASSFGPAGNKPQHF.